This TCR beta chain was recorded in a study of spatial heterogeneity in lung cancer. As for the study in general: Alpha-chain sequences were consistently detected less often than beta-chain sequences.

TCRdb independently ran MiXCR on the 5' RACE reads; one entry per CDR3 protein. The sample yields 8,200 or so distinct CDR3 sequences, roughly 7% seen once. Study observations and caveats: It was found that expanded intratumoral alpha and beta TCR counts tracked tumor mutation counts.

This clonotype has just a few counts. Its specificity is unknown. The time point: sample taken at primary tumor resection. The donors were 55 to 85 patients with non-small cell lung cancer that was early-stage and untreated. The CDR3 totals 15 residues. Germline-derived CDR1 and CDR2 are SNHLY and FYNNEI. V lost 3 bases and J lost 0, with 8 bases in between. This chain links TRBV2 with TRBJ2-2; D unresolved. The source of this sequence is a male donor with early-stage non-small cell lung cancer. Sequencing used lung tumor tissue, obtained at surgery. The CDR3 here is CASSESGPNTGELFF. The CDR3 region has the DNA TGTGCCAGCAGTGAGTCCGGGCCGAACACCGGGGAGCTGTTTTTT.